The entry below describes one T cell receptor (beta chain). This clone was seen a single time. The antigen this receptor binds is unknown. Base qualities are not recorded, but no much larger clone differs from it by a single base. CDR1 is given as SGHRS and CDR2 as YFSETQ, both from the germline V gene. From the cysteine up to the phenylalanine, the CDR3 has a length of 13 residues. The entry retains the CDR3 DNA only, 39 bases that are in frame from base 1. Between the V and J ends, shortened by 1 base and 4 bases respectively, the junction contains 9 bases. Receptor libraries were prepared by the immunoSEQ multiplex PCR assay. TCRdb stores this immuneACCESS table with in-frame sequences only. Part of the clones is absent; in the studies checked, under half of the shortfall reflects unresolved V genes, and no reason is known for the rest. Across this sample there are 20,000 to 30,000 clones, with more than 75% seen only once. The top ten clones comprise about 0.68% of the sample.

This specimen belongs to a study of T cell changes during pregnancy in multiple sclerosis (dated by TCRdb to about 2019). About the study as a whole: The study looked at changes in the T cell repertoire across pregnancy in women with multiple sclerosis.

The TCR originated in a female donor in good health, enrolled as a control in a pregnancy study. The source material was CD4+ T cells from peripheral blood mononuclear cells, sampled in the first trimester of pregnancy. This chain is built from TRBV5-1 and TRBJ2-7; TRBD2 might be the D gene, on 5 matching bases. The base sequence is TGCGCCAGCAGCTTGTTATCGGGGTACGAGCAGTACTTC. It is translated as CASSLLSGYEQYF.